Listed here are 17 T cell receptor beta chains from one sample, sequenced in a study of CD4+ T cells in melanoma. Sequencing used immunoSEQ multiplex PCR; TCRdb keeps in-frame clones, though not all of them. The sample contains some 10,000 clones, roughly three quarters of which appear only once. The sequencing input was peripheral blood. These receptors were obtained from a human donor with melanoma.

The chain couples TRBV2 to TRBJ1-2, with D possibly matching TRBD1 (5 bases). The CDR3 length is 15 residues. The V and J ends lost 9 bases and 4 bases respectively, with 21 bases between them. Germline V lookup: CDR1 SNHLY, CDR2 FYNNEI. CDR3 coding DNA: TGTGCCAGAACGGGGGAGCGGCACATTTTCTATGGCTACACCTTC. It encodes CARTGERHIFYGYTF.

The chain employs TRBV30 and TRBJ1-1; 7 nucleotides line up with TRBD1. The CDR3 runs to 14 residues. Germline CDR1 is GTSNPN and CDR2 is SVGIG (reference sequence). With V trimmed by 3 bases and J by 5 bases, 9 bases remained unmatched. The CDR3 protein is CAWRIRGGETEAFF. CDR3 coding DNA: TGTGCCTGGAGGATCAGGGGGGGAGAGACTGAAGCTTTCTTT.

The CDR3 DNA is TGTGCCACCTTACAAGAGACCCAGTACTTC. Translating it yields CATLQETQYF. J is TRBJ2-5 and V is TRBV27; D remains ambiguous. The germline CDR1 and CDR2 sequences are MNHEY and SMNVEV (reference sequence). The CDR3 covers 10 residues. Trimming took 10 bases from V and 2 from J, leaving 5 bases between them.

The DNA for the CDR3 is TGTGCCTGGATGGGACGGGAGGGAAAACTGTTTTTT. Amino acids: CAWMGREGKLFF. This chain uses TRBV30 with TRBJ1-4; maybe TRBD1 (5 bases). Per germline, CDR1 GTSNPN and CDR2 SVGIG (reference sequence). The CDR3 is 12 amino acids. V was trimmed by 4 bases and J by 10 bases, leaving 13 bases between them.

The chain is built from TRBV12-5 and TRBJ1-2; 9 bases align to TRBD1. V shed 1 base, J shed 4 bases, and the junction held 4 bases outside the gene matches. The germline gives CDR1 LGHNT, CDR2 FRNRAP. This CDR3 is 15 amino acids long. As DNA, the CDR3 is TGTGCTAGTGGTTTGGGACAGGGGGGGACCTATGGCTACACCTTC. It specifies CASGLGQGGTYGYTF.

V is TRBV27 and J is TRBJ2-3; the D gene is possibly TRBD2 (5 bases). Germline CDR1 is MNHEY and CDR2 is SMNVEV (reference sequence). V lost 0 bases to trimming and J lost 1 base, with 8 bases between them. There are 15 residues in the CDR3. This chain's CDR3 is CASSLSVRGTDTQYF. The CDR3, as DNA: TGTGCCAGCAGTTTATCAGTGAGGGGCACAGATACGCAGTATTTT.

The chain links TRBV10-2 to TRBJ2-7; D is perhaps TRBD2 (5 bases). The CDR3 is made up of 16 amino acids. Germline V CDR1 and CDR2: WSHSY, SAAADI. Deletions cut 3 bases from V and 4 bases from J, with 19 bases between. The CDR3 spells CASSDGGLGMEYEQYF. The CDR3 DNA sequence: TGCGCCAGCAGTGATGGTGGACTGGGAATGGAATACGAGCAGTACTTC.

The V gene is TRBV4-3, the J gene TRBJ1-2, with a weak D call TRBD1 (6 bases). The CDR3 spans 16 residues. Trimming removed 0 bases at V and 4 bases at J, with 15 bases between. Germline values: CDR1 LGHNA, CDR2 YSLEER. The CDR3 loop reads CASSQESDRTFYGYTF. CDR3 nucleotides: TGCGCCAGCAGCCAAGAGTCCGACAGGACATTCTATGGCTACACCTTC.

The chain is built from TRBV21-1 and TRBJ2-4; the table assigns TRBD1, which was not confirmed against the DNA. TRBV21-1 is assigned pseudogene status. This CDR3 has 16 residues. Here the CDR3 DNA reads TGTGCCAGTCCAACTCTGGGACAGGGGATCGAAGGCATTCAGTACTTC. This sequence encodes CASPTLGQGIEGIQYF.

The table lists this clone with a few counts. The rearrangement joins TRBV5-6 to TRBJ2-1, with D possibly matching TRBD2 (6 bases). The CDR3 runs to 14 residues. Germline V gene data show CDR1 as SGHDT and CDR2 as YYEEEE. V lost 4 bases and J 10 bases, leaving 18 bases between the germline ends. As DNA, the CDR3 is TGTGCCAGCAGCCAGAGTGGGGGGATCGGGGAGCAGTTCTTC. Amino acids: CASSQSGGIGEQFF. Variable domain in full (rest from reference TRBV5-6 and TRBJ2-1): DAGVTQSPTHLIKTRGQQVTLRCSPKSGHDTVSWYQQALGQGPQFIFQYYEEEERQRGNFPDRFSGHQFPNYSSELNVNALLLGDSALYLCASSQSGGIGEQFFGPGTRLTVL.

The chain has TRBV9 and TRBJ2-5; no definite D call. CDR1 is SGDLS and CDR2 is YYNGEE in the germline V gene. The CDR3 contains 15 residues. The germline V and J ends were trimmed by 0 bases and 0 bases, with 9 bases remaining between them. The CDR3 is CASSVEERYQETQYF. The CDR3 DNA reads as TGTGCCAGCAGCGTAGAAGAACGGTACCAAGAGACCCAGTACTTC.

This clone appeared a single time. Mismatch with germline at one junction end may stem from a read error. Other DNA sequences in the same sample also yield this CDR3. The rearrangement joins TRBV7-9 to TRBJ2-7; perhaps TRBD1 as D (5 bases). The CDR3 spans 15 residues. Germline CDR1 reads SEHNR; CDR2 reads FQNEAQ (reference sequence). CDR3 in DNA: TGCGCCAGCAGCCAAGACAGTTCCCTCTCCTACGAGCAGTACTTC. It specifies CASSQDSSLSYEQYF.

This clone came up a few times. The V call is TRBV18, the J call TRBJ2-3; 8 bases are a match to TRBD1. The CDR3 runs to 16 residues. Germline V gene data show CDR1 as KGHSH and CDR2 as LQKENI. The J segment lost 4 bases and the V segment lost 0 bases, leaving 6 bases of the junction unmatched. The CDR3 DNA is TGTGCCAGCTCACCACCGAGGACAGGGTTGGCAGATACGCAGTATTTT. The encoded protein is CASSPPRTGLADTQYF.

This clone was seen only once. V gene TRBV30 combines with J gene TRBJ1-4; D is unresolved. Germline V gives CDR1 GTSNPN, CDR2 SVGIG (reference sequence). Trimming took 4 bases from V and 8 from J, leaving 11 bases between them. The CDR3 has 12 residues. The CDR3 bases are TGTGCCTGGAATTTACCGAGCGAAAAACTGTTTTTT. This codes for CAWNLPSEKLFF.

The CDR3 DNA reads as TGCGCCAGCAGCTTGATCGGGGTTACTAATGAAAAACTGTTTTTT. Translated, it gives CASSLIGVTNEKLFF. V gene TRBV5-1 combines with J gene TRBJ1-4, with D uncertain. CDR3 length equals 15 residues. Trimming pared 1 base from V and 2 bases from J, leaving 9 bases between. Germline V gene data show CDR1 as SGHRS and CDR2 as YFSETQ.

The rearrangement uses TRBV6-1 and TRBJ2-7, with a tentative D call TRBD1 (6 bases). Trimming removed 3 bases from V and 0 bases from J, with 12 bases in between. The germline gives CDR1 MNHNS, CDR2 SASEGT. The CDR3 contains 15 residues. In DNA, the CDR3 is TGTGCCAGCAGTGACGAGGGGGTGCTCTCCTACGAGCAGTACTTC. It codes for CASSDEGVLSYEQYF.

The chain couples TRBV7-2 to TRBJ2-1; TRBD2 matches 11 bases. The V segment lost 5 bases and the J segment 0 bases; nucleotides outside the gene matches: 6. CDR1 is SGHTA, CDR2 FQGNSA, per germline. This CDR3 spans 17 amino acids. In DNA, the CDR3 is TGTGCCAGCAGCCAAACTGGACTAGCGGGCTCCTACAATGAGCAGTTCTTC. Translated: CASSQTGLAGSYNEQFF.